One TCR beta chain is described in this entry. Looked up from germline, CDR1 is SGHVS and CDR2 is FNYEAQ. This CDR3 has 14 residues. Losses at the gene ends were 4 bases for V and 5 bases for J; bases not matched to a gene: 5. This sample is drawn from a study of graft-versus-host responses after intestinal transplantation. Graft tissue was processed to release intraepithelial and lamina propria lymphocytes. Measured with immunoSEQ multiplex PCR; TCRdb has only the in-frame clones, and not every one. This repertoire shows 50,000 to 75,000 clones, approximately 88% found once; its top ten account for more than 1.5%.

The sample here was ileum tissue, taken approximately 370 days after transplant. This receptor was identified in a human patient who received an intestinal transplant, so some T cells may come from the graft donor. The chain carries TRBV7-6 and TRBJ2-1; 7 bases agree with TRBD2. The CDR3 spells CASSSTRGNNEQFF. The DNA of the CDR3 is TGTGCCAGCAGCTCAACGCGGGGGAACAATGAGCAGTTCTTC.